Below, 32 T cell receptor beta chains from the same sample are listed, as sequenced in a study of OX40 agonist ivuxolimab in advanced cancers. Clones were read by immunoSEQ multiplex PCR, and TCRdb kept only the in-frame ones, dropping some. The sample consists of about 33,000 clones, roughly 74% of them appearing once. The sequenced sample was CD4+ or CD8+ T cells sorted from blood, obtained in a trial of the OX40 agonist ivuxolimab. These receptors originate from an adult with an advanced solid tumor such as melanoma, head and neck, liver or kidney cancer.

CDR3 loop: CAISDWCPSGSGANVLTF. Written as DNA, the CDR3 is TGTGCCATCAGTGATTGGTGCCCATCTGGCTCTGGGGCCAACGTCCTGACTTTC. The rearrangement uses TRBV10-3 and TRBJ2-6; D gene uncertain. In germline, CDR1 is ENHRY, CDR2 SYGVKD. The CDR3 runs to 18 residues. V shed 3 bases and J shed 0 bases, with 15 bases lying between them.

This clone has only a few counts. V is TRBV18 and J is TRBJ2-3, with unresolved D. The V end lost 3 bases, the J end lost 0 bases, and 10 bases lay between the germline ends. There are 15 residues in the CDR3. CDR1 is KGHSH and CDR2 is LQKENI in the germline V gene. CDR3 loop: CASSPRTASTDTQYF. CDR3 DNA sequence: TGTGCCAGCTCACCGCGGACCGCTAGCACAGATACGCAGTATTTT.

V and J are TRBV19 and TRBJ1-5, with 7 bases lining up with TRBD1. The CDR3 spans 15 residues. Looked up from germline, CDR1 is LNHDA and CDR2 is SQIVND (reference sequence). J was trimmed by 2 bases and V by 7 bases; bases with no gene match: 8. The CDR3: CASNPTGIGNQPQHF. CDR3 coding DNA: TGTGCCAGTAATCCGACAGGGATTGGCAATCAGCCCCAGCATTTT. The entire variable domain, with the rest obtained from reference TRBV19 and TRBJ1-5, is as follows: DGGITQSPKYLFRKEGQNVTLSCEQNLNHDAMYWYRQDPGQGLRLIYYSQIVNDFQKGDIAEGYSVSREKKESFPLTVTSAQKNPTAFYLCASNPTGIGNQPQHFGDGTRLSIL.

The chain employs TRBV10-3 and TRBJ1-1; tentatively, D is TRBD1 (5 bases). CDR1 and CDR2 from the germline V gene are ENHRY and SYGVKD. This CDR3 contains 13 residues. The V end lost 6 bases, the J end lost 2 bases, and 10 bases lay between the germline ends. CDR3 bases: TGTGCCATCAGATTCAGGGATAACACTGAAGCTTTCTTT. It yields the protein CAIRFRDNTEAFF.

The rearrangement uses TRBV5-4 and TRBJ2-3; 7 bases agree with TRBD1. J was trimmed by 4 bases and V by 4 bases; bases with no gene match: 6. The length of the CDR3 is 14 residues. Germline V gives CDR1 SGHNT, CDR2 YYREEE (reference sequence). The CDR3 sequence is CASSQGVFADTQYF. The CDR3, as DNA: TGTGCCAGCAGCCAGGGGGTTTTCGCAGATACGCAGTATTTT.

The V call is TRBV5-1, the J call TRBJ2-2; TRBD1 agrees at 8 bases. The V gene end was trimmed by 2 bases and the J gene end by 1 base; junction bases not matched to a gene: 4. The CDR3 has 16 amino acids. Germline CDR1 reads SGHRS; CDR2 reads YFSETQ. CDR3 sequence (DNA): TGCGCCAGCAGCTTCCTCGGGACAGGGAACACCGGGGAGCTGTTTTTT. It encodes CASSFLGTGNTGELFF.

The chain is built from TRBV27 and TRBJ2-2; TRBD1 aligns across 10 bases. V shed 5 bases, J shed 6 bases, and the junction held 12 bases outside the gene matches. The V gene's germline CDR1 is MNHEY and CDR2 SMNVEV (reference sequence). This CDR3 spans 17 amino acids. CDR3 protein: CASSDTPGQGTPGELFF. Here the CDR3 DNA reads TGTGCCAGCAGTGATACACCGGGACAGGGGACCCCCGGGGAGCTGTTTTTT.

V is TRBV25-1 and J is TRBJ1-6; D possibly corresponds to TRBD1 (6 bases). V was clipped by 2 bases and J by 9 bases, with 11 bases between them. Germline V gives CDR1 MGHDK, CDR2 SYGVNS. The CDR3 extends over 14 amino acids. This CDR3 reads CASSERGRGSPLHF. In nucleotides, the CDR3 is TGTGCCAGCAGTGAAAGGGGCAGGGGTTCACCCCTCCACTTT.

This chain joins TRBV5-6 and TRBJ1-2; weak D call: TRBD1 (5 bases). Germline-derived CDR1 and CDR2 are SGHDT and YYEEEE. The CDR3 has 15 residues. Between the trimmed V and J ends, which lost 4 bases and 4 bases, there was a span of 17 bases. CDR3: CASSLRERGAYGYTF. As DNA, the CDR3 is TGTGCCAGCAGCCTCCGGGAGAGGGGCGCCTATGGCTACACCTTC.

This chain connects TRBV7-9 to TRBJ2-3, with 11 bases matching TRBD1. The trim removed 7 bases at V and 5 bases at J, leaving 8 bases unmatched. The CDR3 is made up of 15 amino acids. Germline CDR1 reads SEHNR; CDR2 reads FQNEAQ (reference sequence). CDR3: CASTVGQGVGDTQYF. The DNA of the CDR3 is TGTGCCAGCACCGTGGGACAGGGGGTTGGAGATACGCAGTATTTT.

The rearrangement links TRBV21-1 to TRBJ1-2; the table's D call, TRBD1, has no DNA check behind it. TRBV21-1 is described as a pseudogene. The CDR3 is made up of 16 amino acids. CDR3 amino acids: CASSKGQGLPNYGYTF. The CDR3 DNA reads as TGTGCCAGCAGCAAGGGACAGGGGCTACCTAACTATGGCTACACCTTC.

The chain carries TRBV5-4 and TRBJ1-1; the D gene is possibly TRBD1 (6 bases). V was clipped by 4 bases and J by 0 bases, with 22 bases between them. Germline CDR1 reads SGHNT; CDR2 reads YYREEE (reference sequence). The CDR3 is made up of 18 amino acids. The CDR3 loop reads CASSPSRGRGLMNTEAFF. The DNA of the CDR3 is TGTGCCAGCAGCCCTTCCCGGGGCAGGGGTCTCATGAACACTGAAGCTTTCTTT.

This clone was recorded only once. The chain carries TRBV6-6 and TRBJ1-3, with no clear D. The germline CDR1 and CDR2 sequences are MNHNY and SVGAGI (reference sequence). V gave up 4 bases and J gave up 5 bases, with 9 bases separating them. CDR3 size: 13 residues. The CDR3 spells CASSSGGRNTIYF. CDR3 DNA: TGTGCCAGCAGTTCCGGAGGGAGAAACACCATATATTTT.

This chain connects TRBV6-1 to TRBJ2-3, with 9 nucleotides matching TRBD1. Germline-derived CDR1 and CDR2 are MNHNS and SASEGT. V was pared by 4 bases and J by 4 bases, with 9 bases of the junction left unmatched. The CDR3 is 16 residues long. CDR3 amino acids: CASSVGGTGWSDTQYF. The CDR3 DNA reads as TGTGCCAGCAGTGTCGGCGGGACAGGGTGGTCAGATACGCAGTATTTT.

The genes are TRBV7-9 and TRBJ2-2; D may correspond to TRBD1 or TRBD2 (6 bases each). This CDR3 is built from 15 residues. Per germline, CDR1 SEHNR and CDR2 FQNEAQ (reference sequence). The germline V and J ends were trimmed by 5 bases and 1 base, with 11 bases remaining between them. Here the CDR3 DNA reads TGTGCCAGCAGCCTAAAGGGGGGGAACACCGGGGAGCTGTTTTTT. It encodes CASSLKGGNTGELFF.

This sequence joins TRBV11-1 and TRBJ2-2, with D maybe TRBD1 (5 bases). Per germline, CDR1 SGHAT and CDR2 FQDESV (reference sequence). Trimming took 4 bases from V and 5 from J, leaving 8 bases between them. The CDR3 consists of 13 residues. CDR3: CASSSDRTGELFF. As DNA, the CDR3 is TGTGCCAGCAGCTCCGACAGAACCGGGGAGCTGTTTTTT.

The chain combines TRBV5-1 with TRBJ2-5; D remains unclear. V was shortened by 1 base and J by 4 bases, with 8 bases between the two germline ends. CDR3 size: 13 residues. The germline V gene has CDR1 SGHRS and CDR2 YFSETQ. The CDR3 loop is CASSLRTVETQYF. The DNA of the CDR3 is TGCGCCAGCAGCTTGCGTACTGTAGAGACCCAGTACTTC.

The chain couples TRBV7-9 to TRBJ1-3; D uncertain. Trimming shortened V by 4 bases and J by 4 bases, and 14 bases separated the two germline ends. CDR1 SEHNR and CDR2 FQNEAQ come from the germline V gene (reference sequence). The CDR3 covers 15 residues. The CDR3 loop reads CASSSSDIKGNTIYF. The CDR3 DNA follows: TGTGCCAGCAGCTCAAGCGACATCAAAGGAAACACCATATATTTT. Together with reference TRBV7-9 and TRBJ1-3, the CDR3 gives the full variable domain: DTGVSQNPRHKITKRGQNVTFRCDPISEHNRLYWYRQTLGQGPEFLTYFQNEAQLEKSRLLSDRFSAERPKGSFSTLEIQRTEQGDSAMYLCASSSSDIKGNTIYFGEGSWLTVV.

The gene calls are TRBV30 and TRBJ1-6; D possibly corresponds to TRBD1 (6 bases). V lost 5 bases and J lost 3, with 8 bases in between. There are 13 residues in the CDR3. Germline V gene data show CDR1 as GTSNPN and CDR2 as SVGIG (reference sequence). The CDR3 sequence: CAWCRGYNSPLHF. The CDR3 DNA is TGTGCCTGGTGCAGGGGCTATAATTCACCCCTCCACTTT.

The rearrangement joins TRBV5-6 to TRBJ1-6, with D perhaps matching TRBD1 (6 bases). Germline lookup yields CDR1 SGHDT and CDR2 YYEEEE. V lost 7 bases, J lost 5 bases, and 13 bases lay in between. The CDR3 length is 14 residues. CDR3 protein: CASRTGYNNSPLHF. The CDR3 coding sequence is TGTGCCAGCCGCACAGGGTACAATAATTCACCCCTCCACTTT.

By sample fraction, this clone is hyperexpanded. The rearrangement links TRBV7-9 to TRBJ1-3; D is ambiguous. From germline, CDR1 is SEHNR and CDR2 FQNEAQ (reference sequence). The CDR3 runs 15 residues. Trimming cost V 2 bases and J 0 bases, with 8 bases left between them. The CDR3 region has the DNA TGTGCCAGCAGCTTAACCACTTACTCTGGAAACACCATATATTTT. This gives the protein CASSLTTYSGNTIYF.

V is TRBV5-1 and J is TRBJ2-3; D may correspond to TRBD1 or TRBD2 (6 bases each). Trimming pared 1 base from V and 4 bases from J, leaving 13 bases between. This CDR3 is 15 amino acids long. The germline V gene has CDR1 SGHRS and CDR2 YFSETQ. The CDR3 sequence is CASSLTGAVADTQYF. The CDR3 nucleotides read TGCGCCAGCAGCTTGACGGGGGCGGTGGCAGATACGCAGTATTTT. Based on the CDR3 plus reference TRBV5-1 and TRBJ2-3, the full variable domain is KAGVTQTPRYLIKTRGQQVTLSCSPISGHRSVSWYQQTPGQGLQFLFEYFSETQRNKGNFPGRFSGRQFSNSRSEMNVSTLELGDSALYLCASSLTGAVADTQYFGPGTRLTVL.

The chain links TRBV29-1 to TRBJ1-2; D is undetermined. CDR3 length equals 14 residues. Germline loops: CDR1 SQVTM, CDR2 ANQGSEA. Between the trimmed V and J ends, which lost 4 bases and 5 bases, there was a span of 17 bases. The CDR3 DNA follows: TGCAGCGTTGTTAACAGAATAGATGGGTATGGCTACACCTTC. Amino acids: CSVVNRIDGYGYTF.

The V gene is TRBV7-3, the J gene TRBJ1-2, with D hard to call. Germline CDR1 reads SGHTA; CDR2 reads FQGTGA. V was cut by 3 bases and J by 3 bases, with 2 bases left in between. The CDR3 is 11 amino acids. The CDR3: CASSFHYGYTF. The CDR3 DNA is TGTGCCAGCAGCTTCCACTATGGCTACACCTTC.

The chain joins TRBV20-1 to TRBJ1-2; D may be TRBD1 (5 bases). V lost 3 bases to trimming and J lost 5 bases, with 7 bases between them. The CDR3 has 11 residues. CDR1 DFQATT and CDR2 SNEGSKA come from the germline V gene (reference sequence). The chain's CDR3 is CSASPGYGYTF. CDR3 coding DNA: TGCAGTGCTAGTCCAGGGTATGGCTACACCTTC.

V usage is TRBV5-6 and J usage is TRBJ1-4, with D perhaps matching TRBD1 (5 bases). From germline, CDR1 is SGHDT and CDR2 YYEEEE. The CDR3 consists of 14 residues. Trimming pared 0 bases from V and 5 bases from J, leaving 8 bases between. CDR3 loop: CASSLGGGNEKLFF. DNA for the CDR3: TGTGCCAGCAGCTTGGGCGGGGGAAATGAAAAACTGTTTTTT. The full variable domain, rest sourced from reference TRBV5-6 and TRBJ1-4, is DAGVTQSPTHLIKTRGQQVTLRCSPKSGHDTVSWYQQALGQGPQFIFQYYEEEERQRGNFPDRFSGHQFPNYSSELNVNALLLGDSALYLCASSLGGGNEKLFFGSGTQLSVL.

The chain joins TRBV5-1 to TRBJ2-7; 15 bases align to TRBD2. The CDR3 has 15 residues. Germline loops: CDR1 SGHRS, CDR2 YFSETQ. V was clipped by 4 bases and J by 4 bases; unmatched bases: 3. The CDR3 region is CASSEGLAGGYEQYF. The CDR3, as DNA: TGCGCCAGCAGCGAGGGACTAGCGGGGGGATACGAGCAGTACTTC.

The rearrangement links TRBV28 to TRBJ2-7; D gene ambiguous. The CDR3 has 11 residues. The V gene lost 5 bases and the J gene lost 3 bases, with 5 bases spanning the gap. From germline, CDR1 is MDHEN and CDR2 SYDVKM. The CDR3 DNA reads as TGTGCCAGCAGTCTAGACTACGAGCAGTACTTC. Residues: CASSLDYEQYF.

The chain employs TRBV5-1 and TRBJ1-2; D is undetermined. The V gene lost 0 bases and the J gene lost 4 bases, with 16 bases spanning the gap. This CDR3 is built from 16 residues. Germline assignment: CDR1 SGHRS and CDR2 YFSETQ. The DNA of the CDR3 is TGCGCCAGCAGCTTGGCCCTGCCTTCGGATGGCTATGGCTACACCTTC. It encodes CASSLALPSDGYGYTF.

This sequence joins TRBV7-2 and TRBJ2-5, with a weak D call TRBD2 (6 bases). CDR1 and CDR2 from the germline V gene are SGHTA and FQGNSA. V lost 3 bases and J lost 2, with 10 bases in between. CDR3 size: 14 residues. Written as DNA, the CDR3 is TGTGCCAGCAGCTTCCAAGCGGGTCAAGAGACCCAGTACTTC. Amino acids: CASSFQAGQETQYF. Complete variable domain (other parts from reference TRBV7-2 and TRBJ2-5): GAGVSQSPSNKVTEKGKDVELRCDPISGHTALYWYRQSLGQGLEFLIYFQGNSAPDKSGLPSDRFSAERTGGSVSTLTIQRTQQEDSAVYLCASSFQAGQETQYFGPGTRLLVL.

The chain is built from TRBV25-1 and TRBJ2-7; D tentatively fits TRBD1 or TRBD2 (5 bases each). From germline, CDR1 is MGHDK and CDR2 SYGVNS. The CDR3 is 13 amino acids. Trimming removed 4 bases from V and 4 bases from J, with 11 bases in between. The CDR3 DNA is TGTGCCAGCAGTGGGGACGGTCCATACGAGCAGTACGTC. Protein sequence: CASSGDGPYEQYV.

The rearrangement uses TRBV2 and TRBJ2-7; no reliable D call. The germline gives CDR1 SNHLY, CDR2 FYNNEI. Trimming shortened V by 8 bases and J by 3 bases, and 8 bases separated the two germline ends. There are 11 residues in the CDR3. This CDR3 reads CASLDLYEQYV. The CDR3 region has the DNA TGTGCCAGCTTAGACCTCTACGAGCAGTACGTC.